These T cell receptor beta chains were read from a single sample in a study of immune heterogeneity within non-small cell lung tumors. A single record per CDR3 protein comes from TCRdb applying MiXCR to the multiplex PCR reads. The table has roughly 14,000 distinct CDR3 sequences, under 30% seen once; the top ten hold about 5.2%. The sequenced sample consisted of lung tumor tissue. The source is a man in his forties or fifties with non-small cell lung cancer. Each CDR3 is given with its conserved first and last residue. The order of the fields is CDR3 protein, CDR3 DNA, CDR3 length, V gene, clone size, J gene, D gene. A D gene is named only where the DNA matches it firmly. Where a row states a size, it is once, few, many or the class of an expanded clone; other rows omit it.

CDR3aa: CASSYTSGTTDTQYF
CDR3nt: TGTGCCAGCAGTTATACTAGCGGGACCACAGATACGCAGTATTTT
len: 15
v_gene: TRBV6-2/TRBV6-3
abundance: many
j_gene: TRBJ2-3
d_gene: TRBD2

CDR3aa: CASIQPRGVVTEAFF
CDR3nt: TGTGCCAGCATCCAACCCCGAGGGGTGGTCACTGAAGCTTTCTTT
len: 15
v_gene: TRBV6-1
abundance: .
j_gene: TRBJ1-1
d_gene: .

CDR3aa: CASSLMAHEAYEQYF
CDR3nt: TGTGCCAGCAGCTTAATGGCCCACGAAGCCTACGAGCAGTACTTC
len: 15
v_gene: TRBV7-2
abundance: .
j_gene: TRBJ2-7
d_gene: .

CDR3aa: CASRTDDNSNQPQHF
CDR3nt: TGTGCCAGCAGAACAGACGATAATAGCAATCAGCCCCAGCATTTT
len: 15
v_gene: TRBV28
abundance: medium-sized
j_gene: TRBJ1-5
d_gene: .

CDR3aa: CASSLDPAGRTEAFF
CDR3nt: TGTGCCAGCAGCTTAGATCCCGCAGGAAGAACTGAAGCTTTCTTT
len: 15
v_gene: TRBV11-3
abundance: many
j_gene: TRBJ1-1
d_gene: .

CDR3aa: CASSTTRTGAGETQYF
CDR3nt: TGTGCCAGTAGTACAACCAGGACAGGGGCTGGGGAGACCCAGTACTTC
len: 16
v_gene: TRBV19
abundance: many
j_gene: TRBJ2-5
d_gene: TRBD1

CDR3aa: CSASGARLNTEAFF
CDR3nt: TGCAGTGCTAGTGGGGCACGGCTTAACACTGAAGCTTTCTTT
len: 14
v_gene: TRBV20-1
abundance: .
j_gene: TRBJ1-1
d_gene: .

CDR3aa: CASSPSGSSYEQYF
CDR3nt: TGTGCCAGCAGTCCTAGCGGGAGCTCCTACGAGCAGTACTTC
len: 14
v_gene: TRBV12-3/TRBV12-4
abundance: medium-sized
j_gene: TRBJ2-7
d_gene: TRBD2

CDR3aa: CASSLGQGENGYTF
CDR3nt: TGTGCCAGCAGTCTCGGACAGGGGGAGAATGGCTACACCTTC
len: 14
v_gene: TRBV13
abundance: many
j_gene: TRBJ1-2
d_gene: TRBD1

CDR3aa: CASSIDQGQGFDTQYF
CDR3nt: TGTGCCAGTAGTATAGATCAAGGACAGGGGTTTGATACGCAGTATTTT
len: 16
v_gene: TRBV19
abundance: once
j_gene: TRBJ2-3
d_gene: TRBD1

CDR3aa: CSVRDSLRNTIYF
CDR3nt: TGCAGCGTTAGGGACAGTCTGAGAAACACCATATATTTT
len: 13
v_gene: TRBV29-1
abundance: many
j_gene: TRBJ1-3
d_gene: TRBD1

CDR3aa: CASNYQGRDTEAFF
CDR3nt: TGTGCCAGCAATTACCAGGGGCGGGACACTGAAGCTTTCTTT
len: 14
v_gene: TRBV2
abundance: .
j_gene: TRBJ1-1
d_gene: .

CDR3aa: CSVSPRGGTEAFF
CDR3nt: TGCAGCGTTTCCCCCAGGGGGGGGACTGAAGCTTTCTTT
len: 13
v_gene: TRBV29-1
abundance: .
j_gene: TRBJ1-1
d_gene: TRBD1

CDR3aa: CASSLAKNIQYF
CDR3nt: TGTGCCAGCAGTTTAGCCAAAAACATTCAGTACTTC
len: 12
v_gene: TRBV6-1
abundance: few
j_gene: TRBJ2-4
d_gene: .

CDR3aa: CASSLGGAGFEAFF
CDR3nt: TGTGCCAGCAGCTTAGGAGGGGCGGGGTTTGAAGCTTTCTTT
len: 14
v_gene: TRBV7-2
abundance: .
j_gene: TRBJ1-1
d_gene: .

CDR3aa: CASSEAGQGYSQETQYF
CDR3nt: TGTGCCAGCAGTGAAGCGGGACAGGGATATAGTCAAGAGACCCAGTACTTC
len: 17
v_gene: TRBV6-1
abundance: many
j_gene: TRBJ2-5
d_gene: TRBD1

CDR3aa: CASTRLIHVGELFF
CDR3nt: TGTGCCAGTACCCGGCTGATCCACGTCGGGGAGCTGTTTTTT
len: 14
v_gene: TRBV19
abundance: many
j_gene: TRBJ2-2
d_gene: .

CDR3aa: CSASRGGTPPYEQYF
CDR3nt: TGCAGTGCTAGTCGTGGCGGGACCCCTCCCTACGAGCAGTACTTC
len: 15
v_gene: TRBV20-1
abundance: medium-sized
j_gene: TRBJ2-7
d_gene: .

CDR3aa: CAWSETGWGWQYF
CDR3nt: TGTGCCTGGAGTGAGACAGGGTGGGGATGGCAGTACTTC
len: 13
v_gene: TRBV30
abundance: few
j_gene: TRBJ2-7
d_gene: TRBD1

CDR3aa: CASGRLLGLNTEAFF
CDR3nt: TGTGCCAGCGGCCGACTACTGGGCCTGAACACTGAAGCTTTCTTT
len: 15
v_gene: TRBV12-3/TRBV12-4
abundance: medium-sized
j_gene: TRBJ1-1
d_gene: .

CDR3aa: CASSRPAGNSYEQYF
CDR3nt: TGTGCCAGCAGCAGGCCCGCAGGGAACTCCTACGAGCAGTACTTC
len: 15
v_gene: TRBV27
abundance: .
j_gene: TRBJ2-7
d_gene: .

CDR3aa: CSADILGSAGNEQFF
CDR3nt: TGCAGTGCCGACATTCTGGGATCAGCGGGCAATGAGCAGTTCTTC
len: 15
v_gene: TRBV20-1
abundance: many
j_gene: TRBJ2-1
d_gene: .

CDR3aa: CASSPDIHSTNEKLFF
CDR3nt: TGTGCCAGCAGTCCGGACATCCACTCAACTAATGAAAAACTGTTTTTT
len: 16
v_gene: TRBV27
abundance: many
j_gene: TRBJ1-4
d_gene: .

CDR3aa: CASTLLGGGDQPQHF
CDR3nt: TGTGCCAGTACCCTATTGGGGGGGGGGGATCAGCCCCAGCATTTT
len: 15
v_gene: TRBV19
abundance: medium-sized
j_gene: TRBJ1-5
d_gene: .

CDR3aa: CASSPWDRPYGYTF
CDR3nt: TGTGCCAGCAGCCCCTGGGACAGGCCCTATGGCTACACCTTC
len: 14
v_gene: TRBV14
abundance: .
j_gene: TRBJ1-2
d_gene: TRBD1

CDR3aa: CASSLADTQYF
CDR3nt: TGTGCCAGCAGCTTGGCGGATACGCAGTATTTT
len: 11
v_gene: TRBV5-5
abundance: few
j_gene: TRBJ2-3
d_gene: .

CDR3aa: CASRPGTHTGELFF
CDR3nt: TGCGCCAGCAGACCCGGGACGCACACCGGGGAGCTGTTTTTT
len: 14
v_gene: TRBV5-1
abundance: many
j_gene: TRBJ2-2
d_gene: .

CDR3aa: CASSFRSGTDTQYF
CDR3nt: TGTGCCAGCAGCTTTCGTAGCGGCACAGATACGCAGTATTTT
len: 14
v_gene: TRBV7-2
abundance: many
j_gene: TRBJ2-3
d_gene: .

CDR3aa: CASRKAQGGLNTEAFF
CDR3nt: TGTGCCAGTAGAAAGGCACAGGGGGGCTTGAACACTGAAGCTTTCTTT
len: 16
v_gene: TRBV19
abundance: many
j_gene: TRBJ1-1
d_gene: TRBD1